Listed below are T cell receptor beta chains from one sample, sequenced in a study of blood T cell repertoires in COVID-19. This table comes from immunoSEQ multiplex PCR, and its TCRdb copy is limited to in-frame clones, with some not included. The table has under 250,000 clones, 83% seen once. The specimen sequenced was peripheral blood. All receptors derive from a woman aged 40 to 50 with active or convalescent COVID-19. The CDR3 runs from the conserved cysteine through the conserved F or W. Fields, in order: V gene, J gene, clone size, CDR3 protein. Clone size, where shown, is once, few, many, or a class for clones that have expanded.

V gene: TRBV30
J gene: TRBJ1-1
clone size: .
CDR3 protein: CAWIRQGRAFF

V gene: TRBV11-3
J gene: TRBJ2-5
clone size: .
CDR3 protein: CASSRLDNSGETQYF

V gene: TRBV9
J gene: TRBJ1-5
clone size: .
CDR3 protein: CASSVGTPDQPQHF

V gene: TRBV9
J gene: TRBJ1-6
clone size: .
CDR3 protein: CASSAEGLDSPLHF

V gene: TRBV28
J gene: TRBJ1-4
clone size: once
CDR3 protein: CASETGSQGYEKLFF

V gene: TRBV14
J gene: TRBJ2-5
clone size: .
CDR3 protein: CASSQPQETQYF

V gene: TRBV5-4
J gene: TRBJ1-2
clone size: .
CDR3 protein: CASSLAGTDYGYTF

V gene: TRBV7-3
J gene: TRBJ1-2
clone size: .
CDR3 protein: CASAGQGPGYTF

V gene: TRBV5-8
J gene: TRBJ1-1
clone size: .
CDR3 protein: CASSLQGIPAFF

V gene: TRBV6-5
J gene: TRBJ1-5
clone size: .
CDR3 protein: CASRRTGGQPQHF

V gene: TRBV11-3
J gene: TRBJ1-1
clone size: .
CDR3 protein: CASSFVQGGANTEAFF

V gene: TRBV2
J gene: TRBJ1-2
clone size: .
CDR3 protein: CASSVPGQVNYGYTF

V gene: TRBV11-2
J gene: TRBJ1-1
clone size: .
CDR3 protein: CASIPSTRGEAFF

V gene: TRBV6-5
J gene: TRBJ1-1
clone size: .
CDR3 protein: CASRTGIQNTEAFF

V gene: TRBV5-3
J gene: TRBJ1-1
clone size: few
CDR3 protein: CARSLVQGGARGTEAFF

V gene: TRBV19
J gene: TRBJ2-2
clone size: .
CDR3 protein: CASPSPLPSGTGELFF

V gene: TRBV5-1
J gene: TRBJ1-2
clone size: few
CDR3 protein: CASSSFVSDGYTF

V gene: TRBV19
J gene: TRBJ2-7
clone size: .
CDR3 protein: CASSPRTGGSYEQYF

V gene: TRBV20-1
J gene: TRBJ1-5
clone size: .
CDR3 protein: CSAAHRGTQHF

V gene: TRBV7-9
J gene: TRBJ1-1
clone size: .
CDR3 protein: CASSLSGQPYTEAFF

V gene: TRBV3-1/TRBV3-2
J gene: TRBJ2-1
clone size: .
CDR3 protein: CASSLLGLNEQFF

V gene: TRBV5-1
J gene: TRBJ1-4
clone size: .
CDR3 protein: CASSLEGRGGEKLFF

V gene: TRBV6-2/TRBV6-3
J gene: TRBJ2-1
clone size: .
CDR3 protein: CASSYQGLAGGPRFGQFF

V gene: TRBV5-1
J gene: TRBJ1-2
clone size: .
CDR3 protein: CASSLDRNYGYTF

V gene: TRBV6-2/TRBV6-3
J gene: TRBJ1-2
clone size: .
CDR3 protein: CASSFGTGELKWGYTF

V gene: TRBV30
J gene: TRBJ1-2
clone size: .
CDR3 protein: CAWSAGISYGYTF

V gene: TRBV20-1
J gene: TRBJ1-6
clone size: few
CDR3 protein: CSASLTGGGNSPLHF

V gene: TRBV2
J gene: TRBJ1-2
clone size: .
CDR3 protein: CASSDIGADYGYTF

V gene: TRBV5-1
J gene: TRBJ1-4
clone size: .
CDR3 protein: CASTRNPGNEKLFF

V gene: TRBV3-1/TRBV3-2
J gene: TRBJ2-5
clone size: .
CDR3 protein: CASSQDVRSGKRGTQYF

V gene: TRBV5-4
J gene: TRBJ1-3
clone size: .
CDR3 protein: CASGQGNTIYF

V gene: TRBV6-5
J gene: TRBJ2-2
clone size: .
CDR3 protein: CASSYEPVNTGELFF

V gene: TRBV28
J gene: TRBJ1-2
clone size: .
CDR3 protein: CASSFGEKGYYGYTF

V gene: TRBV4-1
J gene: TRBJ1-3
clone size: .
CDR3 protein: CASSQENRGSIYF

V gene: TRBV29-1
J gene: TRBJ2-7
clone size: .
CDR3 protein: CSVVDTGTGGSYEQYF

V gene: TRBV3-1/TRBV3-2
J gene: TRBJ2-3
clone size: .
CDR3 protein: CASSHRTSGGVPLTTDTQYF

V gene: TRBV30
J gene: TRBJ2-7
clone size: .
CDR3 protein: CAWKRDYEQYF

V gene: TRBV11-2
J gene: TRBJ2-3
clone size: .
CDR3 protein: CASGRLAGAVVDTQYF

V gene: TRBV6-6
J gene: TRBJ1-2
clone size: .
CDR3 protein: CASSRTGENYGYTF

V gene: TRBV6-5
J gene: TRBJ1-6
clone size: .
CDR3 protein: CASSSPGQGTSPLHF

V gene: TRBV20-1
J gene: TRBJ2-5
clone size: .
CDR3 protein: CSARGTSGQETQYF

V gene: TRBV9
J gene: TRBJ1-3
clone size: .
CDR3 protein: CASRAGGGGNTIYF

V gene: TRBV10-1
J gene: TRBJ2-5
clone size: .
CDR3 protein: CASSESRLAEETQYF

V gene: TRBV14
J gene: TRBJ1-3
clone size: .
CDR3 protein: CASSQPEPLTGYSGNTIYF

V gene: TRBV28
J gene: TRBJ1-2
clone size: .
CDR3 protein: CASSLYRQGHGYTF

V gene: TRBV4-2
J gene: TRBJ2-5
clone size: once
CDR3 protein: CASSQDGAAIQETQYF